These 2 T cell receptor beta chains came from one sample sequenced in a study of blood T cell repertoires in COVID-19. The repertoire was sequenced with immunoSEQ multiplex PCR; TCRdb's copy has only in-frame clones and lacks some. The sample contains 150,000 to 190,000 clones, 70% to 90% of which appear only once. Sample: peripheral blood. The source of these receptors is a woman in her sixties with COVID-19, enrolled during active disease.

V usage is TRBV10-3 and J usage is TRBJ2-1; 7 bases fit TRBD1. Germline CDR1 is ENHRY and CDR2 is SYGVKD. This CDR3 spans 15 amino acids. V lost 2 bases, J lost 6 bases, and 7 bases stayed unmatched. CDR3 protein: CAISEVTGWANEQFF. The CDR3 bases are TGTGCCATCAGTGAGGTGACAGGGTGGGCCAATGAGCAGTTCTTC.

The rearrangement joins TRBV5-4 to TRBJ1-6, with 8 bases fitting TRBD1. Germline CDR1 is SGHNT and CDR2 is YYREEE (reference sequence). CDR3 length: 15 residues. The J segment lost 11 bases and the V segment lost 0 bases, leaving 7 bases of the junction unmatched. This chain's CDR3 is CASSLGTGIEAPLHF. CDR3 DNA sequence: TGTGCCAGCAGCTTGGGGACAGGGATAGAAGCACCCCTCCACTTT.